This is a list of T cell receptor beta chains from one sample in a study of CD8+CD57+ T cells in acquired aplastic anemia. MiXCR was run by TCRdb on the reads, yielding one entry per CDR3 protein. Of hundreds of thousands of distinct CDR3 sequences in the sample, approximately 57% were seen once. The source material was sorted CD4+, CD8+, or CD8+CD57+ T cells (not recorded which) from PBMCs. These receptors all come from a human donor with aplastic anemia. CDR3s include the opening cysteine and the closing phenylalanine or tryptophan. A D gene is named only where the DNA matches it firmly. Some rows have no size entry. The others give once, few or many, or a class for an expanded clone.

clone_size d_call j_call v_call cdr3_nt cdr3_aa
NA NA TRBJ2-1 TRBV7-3 TGTGCCAGCAGCTCCCGAGGGATGGGAGGCTATGAGCAGTTCTTC CASSSRGMGGYEQFF
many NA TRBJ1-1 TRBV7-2 TGTGCCAGCAGCTTAGCGCACGGGACGAACACTGAAGCTTTCTTT CASSLAHGTNTEAFF
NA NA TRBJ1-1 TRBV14 TGTGCCAGCAGCCAAGATCCGGTGGGTTTGGCTTTCTTT CASSQDPVGLAFF
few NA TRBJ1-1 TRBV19 TGTGCCAGTAGTCTGGGACAACGGAACACTGAAGCTTTCTTT CASSLGQRNTEAFF
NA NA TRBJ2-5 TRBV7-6 TGTGCCAGCACCCTTCGACCCAGAGAGGGGACCCAGTACTTC CASTLRPREGTQYF
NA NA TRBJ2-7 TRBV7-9 TGTGCCAGCAGCTTAGCGGCGAGTTACTCCTACGAGCAGTACTTC CASSLAASYSYEQYF
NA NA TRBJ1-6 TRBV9 TGTGCCAGCAGCGTAGATTACGGACAGAATTCACCCCTCCACTTT CASSVDYGQNSPLHF
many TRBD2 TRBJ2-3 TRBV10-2 TGCGCCAGCAGTGAGTCGGCTAGCGGTTACTCTAGCACAGATACGCAGTATTTT CASSESASGYSSTDTQYF
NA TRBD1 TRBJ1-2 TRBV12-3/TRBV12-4 TGTGCCAGCAGCCTAGGACAGGGGACTCATGGCTACTCCTTC CASSLGQGTHGYSF
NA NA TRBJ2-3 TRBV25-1 TGTGCCAGCGGTGGCAATAGCGCAGATACGCAGTATTTT CASGGNSADTQYF
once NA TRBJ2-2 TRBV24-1 TGTGCCACCAGTGATTTAGGCACCGGGGAGCTGTTTTTT CATSDLGTGELFF
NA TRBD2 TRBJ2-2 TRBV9 TGTGCCAGCAGCGTAGAGCTAGCGGGGATCGGGGAGCTGTTTTTT CASSVELAGIGELFF
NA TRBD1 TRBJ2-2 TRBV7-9 TGTGCCAGCAGCTCGGGGACAGGGGCCGGGGAGCTGTTTTTT CASSSGTGAGELFF
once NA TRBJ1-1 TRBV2 TGTGCCAGCGCCGGACGGGGTCGGTTCTCTGGAAACACTGAAGCTTTCTTT CASAGRGRFSGNTEAFF
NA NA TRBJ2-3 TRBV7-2 TGTGCCAGCAGCGGACTAGATACGCAGTATTTT CASSGLDTQYF
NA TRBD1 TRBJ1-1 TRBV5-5 TGTGCCAGCAGCCAAGGGACAGGGAGTTGGTACACTGAAGCTTTCTTT CASSQGTGSWYTEAFF